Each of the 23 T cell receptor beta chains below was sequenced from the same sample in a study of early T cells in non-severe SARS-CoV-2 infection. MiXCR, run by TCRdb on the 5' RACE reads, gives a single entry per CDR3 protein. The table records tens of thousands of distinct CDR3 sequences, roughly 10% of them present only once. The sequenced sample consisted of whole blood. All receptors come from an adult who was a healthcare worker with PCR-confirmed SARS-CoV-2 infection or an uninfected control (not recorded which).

The CDR3 DNA reads as TGCAGCGTTGTCGAGGGGGGTTACTCCTACGAGCAGTACTTC. Amino acid sequence: CSVVEGGYSYEQYF. The chain uses TRBV29-1 and TRBJ2-7, with D perhaps being TRBD1 or TRBD2 (6 bases each). CDR3 length equals 14 residues. The V end lost 4 bases, the J end lost 0 bases, and 13 bases lay between the germline ends. Germline V lookup: CDR1 SQVTM, CDR2 ANQGSEA.

The CDR3 DNA reads TGTGCCAGCAGTGGTACAGGGGTCGGAAATCAGCCCCAGCATTTT. Translated, it gives CASSGTGVGNQPQHF. The chain employs TRBV25-1 and TRBJ1-5; 7 nucleotides line up with TRBD1. Germline loops: CDR1 MGHDK, CDR2 SYGVNS. The V and J ends lost 4 bases and 4 bases, in that order; junction bases with no gene match: 7. The CDR3 has 15 residues.

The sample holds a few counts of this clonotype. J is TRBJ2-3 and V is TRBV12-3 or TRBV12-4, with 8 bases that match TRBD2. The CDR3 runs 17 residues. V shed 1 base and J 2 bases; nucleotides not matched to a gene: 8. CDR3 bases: TGTGCCAGCAGTTTAGAGCTCGGGGGGGATTACACAGATACGCAGTATTTT. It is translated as CASSLELGGDYTDTQYF.

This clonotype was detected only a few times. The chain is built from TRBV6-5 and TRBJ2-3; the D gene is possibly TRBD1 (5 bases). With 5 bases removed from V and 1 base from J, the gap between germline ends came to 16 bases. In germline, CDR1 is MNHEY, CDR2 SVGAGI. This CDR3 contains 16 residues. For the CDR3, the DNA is TGTGCCAGCAGTCGGTCAGGGCCCTGGGGCACAGATACGCAGTATTTT. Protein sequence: CASSRSGPWGTDTQYF.

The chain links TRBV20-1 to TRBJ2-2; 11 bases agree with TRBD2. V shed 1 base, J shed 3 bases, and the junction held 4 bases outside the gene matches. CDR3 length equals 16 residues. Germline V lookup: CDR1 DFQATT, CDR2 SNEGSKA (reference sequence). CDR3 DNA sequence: TGCAGTGCTAGAGTCGGGACTAGCGGATACACCGGGGAGCTGTTTTTT. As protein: CSARVGTSGYTGELFF.

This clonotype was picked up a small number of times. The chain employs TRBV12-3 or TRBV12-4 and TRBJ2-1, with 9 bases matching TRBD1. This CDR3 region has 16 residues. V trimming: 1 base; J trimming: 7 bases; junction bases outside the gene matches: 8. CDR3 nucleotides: TGTGCCAGCAGTTTAGACAGGGGGCCTATGGTAAATGAGCAGTTCTTC. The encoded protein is CASSLDRGPMVNEQFF.

CDR3 amino acids: CASTHDRSSTEAFF. CDR3 bases: TGTGCCAGCACCCATGACAGATCGTCCACTGAAGCTTTCTTT. The chain couples TRBV7-9 to TRBJ1-1, with D possibly being TRBD1 (5 bases). Looked up from germline, CDR1 is SEHNR and CDR2 is FQNEAQ (reference sequence). Trimming removed 7 bases at V and 4 bases at J, with 16 bases between. The CDR3 loop spans 14 amino acids. The complete variable domain, with remaining parts taken from reference TRBV7-9 and TRBJ1-1, reads DTGVSQNPRHKITKRGQNVTFRCDPISEHNRLYWYRQTLGQGPEFLTYFQNEAQLEKSRLLSDRFSAERPKGSFSTLEIQRTEQGDSAMYLCASTHDRSSTEAFFGQGTRLTVV.

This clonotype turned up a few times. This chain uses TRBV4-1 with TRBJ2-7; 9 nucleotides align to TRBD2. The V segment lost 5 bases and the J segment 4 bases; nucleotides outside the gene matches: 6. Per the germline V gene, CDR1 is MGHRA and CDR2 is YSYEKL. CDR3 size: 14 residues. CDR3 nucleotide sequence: TGCGCCAGCAGCTTCCGACTAGCGGATTACGAGCAGTACTTC. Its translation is CASSFRLADYEQYF.

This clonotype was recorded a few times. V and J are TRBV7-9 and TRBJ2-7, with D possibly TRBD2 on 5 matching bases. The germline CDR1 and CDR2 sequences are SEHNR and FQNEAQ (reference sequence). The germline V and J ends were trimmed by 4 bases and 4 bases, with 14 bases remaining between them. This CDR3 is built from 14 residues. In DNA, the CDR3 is TGTGCCAGCAGCTCAATAACGGAGGTGTACGAGCAGTACTTC. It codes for CASSSITEVYEQYF. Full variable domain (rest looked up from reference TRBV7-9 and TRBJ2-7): DTGVSQNPRHKITKRGQNVTFRCDPISEHNRLYWYRQTLGQGPEFLTYFQNEAQLEKSRLLSDRFSAERPKGSFSTLEIQRTEQGDSAMYLCASSSITEVYEQYFGPGTRLTVT.

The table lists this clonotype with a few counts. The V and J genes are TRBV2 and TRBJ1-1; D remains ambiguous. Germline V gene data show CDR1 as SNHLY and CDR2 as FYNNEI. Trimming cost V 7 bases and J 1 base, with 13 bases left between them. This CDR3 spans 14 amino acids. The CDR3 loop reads CASTPNRGNTEAFF. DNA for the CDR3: TGTGCCAGCACTCCAAACCGGGGGAACACTGAAGCTTTCTTT.

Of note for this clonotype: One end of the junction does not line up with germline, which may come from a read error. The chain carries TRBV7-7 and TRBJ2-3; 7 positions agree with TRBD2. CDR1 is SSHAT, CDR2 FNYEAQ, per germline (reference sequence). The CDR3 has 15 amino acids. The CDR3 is CAGSQGLGSTDTQYF. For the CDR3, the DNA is TGTGCCGGCAGCCAAGGACTAGGCAGCACAGATACGCAGTATTTT.

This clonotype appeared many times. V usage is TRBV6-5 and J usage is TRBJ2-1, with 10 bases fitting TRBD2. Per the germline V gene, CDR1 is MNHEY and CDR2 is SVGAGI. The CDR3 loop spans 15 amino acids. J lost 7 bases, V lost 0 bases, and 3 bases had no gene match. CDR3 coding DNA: TGTGCCAGCAGTTACTCGCCTAGCGGGGGTAATGAGCAGTTCTTC. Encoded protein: CASSYSPSGGNEQFF.

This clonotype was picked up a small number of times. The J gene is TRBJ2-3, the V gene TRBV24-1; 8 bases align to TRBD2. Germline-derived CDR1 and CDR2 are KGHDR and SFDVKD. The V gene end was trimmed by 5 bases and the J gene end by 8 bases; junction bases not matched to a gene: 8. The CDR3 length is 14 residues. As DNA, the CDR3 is TGTGCCACCAGTGCCCCTACTACTAGCGGTACGCAGTATTTT. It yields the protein CATSAPTTSGTQYF.

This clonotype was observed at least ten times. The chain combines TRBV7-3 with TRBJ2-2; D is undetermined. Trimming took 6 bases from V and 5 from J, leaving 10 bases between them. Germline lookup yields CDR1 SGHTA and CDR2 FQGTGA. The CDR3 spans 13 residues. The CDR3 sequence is CASSPTLTGELFF. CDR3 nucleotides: TGTGCCAGCAGTCCTACTCTAACCGGGGAGCTGTTTTTT.

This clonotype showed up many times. The CDR3 DNA is TGTGCCAGCAGCTTAGAGGCCAACACTGAAGCTTTCTTT. It yields the protein CASSLEANTEAFF. The chain links TRBV13 to TRBJ1-1; D is unresolved. Germline CDR1 PRHDT, CDR2 FYEKMQ (reference sequence). CDR3 length equals 13 residues. The V and J ends lost 1 base and 2 bases respectively, with 5 bases between them.

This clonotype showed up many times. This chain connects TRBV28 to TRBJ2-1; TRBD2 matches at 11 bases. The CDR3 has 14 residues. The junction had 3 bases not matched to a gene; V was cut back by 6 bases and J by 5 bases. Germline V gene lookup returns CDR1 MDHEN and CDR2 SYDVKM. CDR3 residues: CASRLAGAHNEQFF. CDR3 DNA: TGTGCCAGCAGACTAGCGGGGGCCCACAATGAGCAGTTCTTC.

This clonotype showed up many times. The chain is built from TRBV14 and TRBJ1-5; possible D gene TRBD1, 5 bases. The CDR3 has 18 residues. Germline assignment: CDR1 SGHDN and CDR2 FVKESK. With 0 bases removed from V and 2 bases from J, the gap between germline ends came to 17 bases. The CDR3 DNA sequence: TGTGCCAGCAGCCAAGATCAATTCCGGCAGGGCGGCAATCAGCCCCAGCATTTT. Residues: CASSQDQFRQGGNQPQHF.

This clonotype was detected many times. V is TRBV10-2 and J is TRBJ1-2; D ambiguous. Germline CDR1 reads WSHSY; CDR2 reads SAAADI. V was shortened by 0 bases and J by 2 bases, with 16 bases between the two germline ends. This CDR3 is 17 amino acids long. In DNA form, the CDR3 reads TGCGCCAGCAGTGAGTCGAGGGATCTCTTTCCCAACTATGGCTACACCTTC. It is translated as CASSESRDLFPNYGYTF.

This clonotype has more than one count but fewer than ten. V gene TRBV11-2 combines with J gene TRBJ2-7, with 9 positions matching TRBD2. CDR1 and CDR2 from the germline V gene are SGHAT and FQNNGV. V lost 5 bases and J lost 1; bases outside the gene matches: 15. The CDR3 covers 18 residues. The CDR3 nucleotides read TGTGCCAGCAGCCTAAGGCAAGCGGGGGGTGAAAGTTCCTACGAGCAGTACTTC. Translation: CASSLRQAGGESSYEQYF.

Here the CDR3 reads CASAYSTDTQYF. CDR3 coding DNA: TGTGCCAGCGCCTATAGCACAGATACGCAGTATTTT. This chain links TRBV2 with TRBJ2-3; D is uncertain. Germline CDR1 is SNHLY and CDR2 is FYNNEI. This CDR3 is built from 12 residues. The V gene lost 8 bases and the J gene lost 0 bases, with 6 bases spanning the gap.

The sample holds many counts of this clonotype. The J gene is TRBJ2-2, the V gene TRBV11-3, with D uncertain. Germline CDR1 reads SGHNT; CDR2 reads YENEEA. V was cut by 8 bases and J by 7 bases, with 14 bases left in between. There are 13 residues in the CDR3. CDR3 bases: TGTGCCAGCTCGCTTAGTGAAAACGGGGAGCTGTTTTTT. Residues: CASSLSENGELFF.

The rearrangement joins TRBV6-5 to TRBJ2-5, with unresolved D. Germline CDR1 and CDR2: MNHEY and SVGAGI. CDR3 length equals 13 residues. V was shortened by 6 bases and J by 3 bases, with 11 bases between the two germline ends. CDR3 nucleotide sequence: TGTGCCAGCAGAAACCCCTGGGAAGAGACCCAGTACTTC. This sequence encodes CASRNPWEETQYF.

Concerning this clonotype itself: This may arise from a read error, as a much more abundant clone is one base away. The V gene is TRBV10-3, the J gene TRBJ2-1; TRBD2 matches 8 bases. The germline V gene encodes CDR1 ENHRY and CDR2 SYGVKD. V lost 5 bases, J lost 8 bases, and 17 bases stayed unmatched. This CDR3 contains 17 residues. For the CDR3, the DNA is TGTGCCATCAGTTCCACGTCCAGCGGGAGATTGTCGTATGAGCAGTTCTTC. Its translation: CAISSTSSGRLSYEQFF.